This is a list of T cell receptor beta chains from one sample in a study of high-grade serous ovarian cancer treatment subgroups. TCRdb's copy holds only in-frame clones and misses some; the assay was immunoSEQ multiplex PCR. The top ten clones hold roughly a sixth of a sample with about 2,500 clones, over 70% of them seen once. Sequencing was carried out using tumor tissue. The receptors were gathered from a human donor with high-grade serous ovarian cancer. Both conserved end residues are part of each CDR3. The order of the fields is D gene, clone size, J gene, V gene, CDR3 protein, CDR3 DNA. D genes are given only for firm matches. For some rows the clone size is stated as once, few or many, or as a class when expanded; others skip it.

TRBD2 once TRBJ2-5 TRBV28 CASSLLTSGGGKTQYF TGTGCCAGCAGTTTATTGACTAGCGGAGGGGGAAAGACCCAGTACTTC
TRBD1 NA TRBJ1-1 TRBV28 CASSLPGQPNTEAFF TGTGCCAGCAGTCTTCCGGGACAGCCGAACACTGAAGCTTTCTTT
NA NA TRBJ2-3 TRBV7-9 CASSPLGRGPLTSTDTQYF TGTGCCAGCAGCCCCCTGGGGCGGGGGCCCCTAACCAGCACAGATACGCAGTATTTT
TRBD2 NA TRBJ2-5 TRBV7-7 CASSPRSGGYKETQYF TGTGCCAGCAGCCCGCGTAGCGGGGGGTATAAAGAGACCCAGTACTTC
NA NA TRBJ2-4 TRBV5-6 CASSFSSASNIQYF TGTGCCAGCAGCTTCTCTAGCGCATCGAACATTCAGTACTTC
NA few TRBJ1-5 TRBV6-6 CASKEAGDSNQPQHF TGTGCCAGCAAGGAGGCTGGGGATAGCAATCAGCCCCAGCATTTT
TRBD1 NA TRBJ2-3 TRBV28 CASSPPGQPTDTQYF TGTGCCAGCAGTCCCCCGGGACAGCCCACAGATACGCAGTATTTT
NA NA TRBJ2-3 TRBV7-9 CASSSLKRDTQYF TGTGCCAGCAGCTCTTTAAAGCGGGATACGCAGTATTTT
TRBD2 NA TRBJ2-7 TRBV28 CASSTPGGRASYEQYF TGTGCCAGCTCAACCCCGGGGGGGCGGGCCTCCTACGAGCAGTACTTC
TRBD1 NA TRBJ2-1 TRBV5-6 CASSLDGQGYNEQFF TGTGCCAGCAGCTTGGACGGACAGGGCTACAATGAGCAGTTCTTC
NA NA TRBJ2-1 TRBV28 CASSLPSSPPGEQFF TGTGCCAGCAGTTTACCCTCCTCTCCCCCGGGTGAGCAGTTCTTC
NA NA TRBJ1-1 TRBV29-1 CSVEDSKNTEAFF TGCAGCGTTGAAGACAGCAAGAACACTGAAGCTTTCTTT
NA once TRBJ2-1 TRBV28 CASTYSGTPSNEQFF TGTGCCAGCACCTATTCGGGTACCCCTTCCAATGAGCAGTTCTTC
NA NA TRBJ1-6 TRBV6-1 CASSAVPADSPLHF TGTGCCAGCAGCGCAGTCCCCGCGGATTCACCCCTCCACTTT
NA NA TRBJ1-2 TRBV7-9 CASSLGSNPGGYTF TGTGCCAGCAGCTTGGGCTCGAACCCGGGGGGCTACACCTTC
NA NA TRBJ1-1 TRBV28 CASSISGTPGTEAFF TGTGCCAGCAGTATATCCGGGACCCCAGGAACTGAAGCTTTCTTT
NA NA TRBJ2-7 TRBV30 CAWSTYAYEQYF TGTGCCTGGAGTACGTATGCCTACGAGCAGTACTTC
NA NA TRBJ1-2 TRBV5-4 CASSPGNYGYTF TGTGCCAGCAGCCCAGGGAACTATGGCTACACCTTC
NA NA TRBJ2-7 TRBV28 CASSPPGRPPYEQYF TGTGCCAGCAGTCCTCCGGGGCGCCCCCCCTACGAGCAGTACTTC
NA NA TRBJ2-7 TRBV28 CASSPPGQPSYEQYF TGTGCCAGCAGCCCACCCGGACAGCCCTCCTACGAGCAGTACTTC
NA few TRBJ1-1 TRBV4-1 CASSSTGLTEAFF TGCGCCAGCAGTTCGACAGGACTCACTGAAGCTTTCTTT
NA NA TRBJ2-5 TRBV2 CASKGFQETQYF TGTGCCAGCAAGGGATTTCAAGAGACCCAGTACTTC
TRBD1 few TRBJ2-7 TRBV27 CASSLDRGWNEQYF TGTGCCAGCAGCCTGGACAGGGGATGGAACGAGCAGTACTTC
NA hyperexpanded TRBJ1-2 TRBV7-8 CASSLKDDSDGYTF TGTGCCAGCAGCTTAAAAGACGATTCGGATGGCTACACCTTC
NA few TRBJ1-5 TRBV28 CASSPPGNPGQPQHF TGTGCCAGCAGTCCGCCCGGGAACCCGGGGCAGCCCCAGCATTTT
NA NA TRBJ1-1 TRBV11-2 CASSLERGSAFF TGTGCCAGCAGCTTAGAAAGGGGCTCAGCTTTCTTT
NA NA TRBJ2-7 TRBV6-4 CASSDDGTLPYEQYF TGTGCCAGCAGTGACGATGGGACCCTTCCCTACGAGCAGTACTTC
NA few TRBJ2-6 TRBV2 CASSETGQAGANVLTF TGTGCCAGCAGTGAAACTGGGCAGGCTGGGGCCAACGTCCTGACTTTC
TRBD2 NA TRBJ2-5 TRBV7-2 CASSPRLAGARETQYF TGTGCCAGCAGCCCCCGACTAGCGGGAGCTCGGGAGACCCAGTACTTC
TRBD2 NA TRBJ2-1 TRBV11-2 CASSLTAGRYEQFF TGTGCCAGCAGCTTGACAGCGGGGAGGTATGAGCAGTTCTTC
NA NA TRBJ2-1 TRBV9 CASSVARGSWEQFF TGTGCCAGCAGCGTAGCTCGGGGCTCATGGGAGCAGTTCTTC
NA NA TRBJ2-7 TRBV18 CASSPPDRNEQYF TGTGCCAGCTCACCCCCTGACAGGAACGAGCAGTACTTC